This is a list of T cell receptor beta chains from one sample in a study of blood T cell repertoires in COVID-19. Sequencing was performed with immunoSEQ multiplex PCR; in TCRdb, only in-frame clones are kept and a portion is missing. Of hundreds of thousands of clones in the sample, around 85% are singletons; the top ten hold about 8%. The sample was peripheral blood. Receptor source: a woman of 80 years or more with acute or convalescent COVID-19. CDR3s include the opening cysteine and the closing phenylalanine or tryptophan. The D gene is left open where the match is weak. A clone size is listed for some rows: how often the clone was seen (once, few, many), or a class if it is expanded.

abundance: -
v_gene: TRBV5-1
len: 13
j_gene: TRBJ2-1
d_gene: -
CDR3aa: CASSLVGGREQFF
CDR3nt: TGCGCCAGCAGCTTAGTCGGCGGTAGGGAGCAGTTCTTC

abundance: once
v_gene: TRBV5-1
len: 15
j_gene: TRBJ2-5
d_gene: TRBD2
CDR3aa: CASSLTSGGQETQYF
CDR3nt: TGCGCCAGCAGCTTGACCAGCGGGGGGCAAGAGACCCAGTACTTC

abundance: -
v_gene: TRBV30
len: 15
j_gene: TRBJ2-7
d_gene: -
CDR3aa: CAWSPGTFSSYEQYF
CDR3nt: TGTGCCTGGAGCCCCGGGACTTTCAGCTCCTACGAGCAGTACTTC

abundance: -
v_gene: TRBV6-2/TRBV6-3
len: 17
j_gene: TRBJ2-1
d_gene: -
CDR3aa: CASSYLGRGASYNEQFF
CDR3nt: TGTGCCAGCAGTTACTTGGGGCGCGGGGCCTCCTACAATGAGCAGTTCTTC

abundance: -
v_gene: TRBV5-1
len: 14
j_gene: TRBJ2-1
d_gene: TRBD2
CDR3aa: CASSLKRETNEQFF
CDR3nt: TGCGCCAGCAGCTTGAAGCGGGAGACGAATGAGCAGTTCTTC

abundance: -
v_gene: TRBV5-1
len: 15
j_gene: TRBJ2-1
d_gene: TRBD2
CDR3aa: CASSFLAGGNNEQFF
CDR3nt: TGCGCCAGCAGCTTTCTAGCGGGAGGGAACAATGAGCAGTTCTTC

abundance: -
v_gene: TRBV6-5
len: 15
j_gene: TRBJ2-7
d_gene: TRBD2
CDR3aa: CASSYGTSNSYEQYF
CDR3nt: TGTGCCAGCAGTTACGGGACTAGCAACTCCTACGAGCAGTACTTC

abundance: -
v_gene: TRBV6-5
len: 13
j_gene: TRBJ2-7
d_gene: -
CDR3aa: CASILDWMNEQYF
CDR3nt: TGTGCCAGCATATTGGACTGGATGAACGAGCAGTACTTC

abundance: -
v_gene: TRBV21-1
len: 14
j_gene: TRBJ2-5
d_gene: -
CDR3aa: CASSLREFPETQYF
CDR3nt: TGTGCCAGCAGCCTTCGCGAGTTCCCAGAGACCCAGTACTTC

abundance: few
v_gene: TRBV27
len: 18
j_gene: TRBJ2-6
d_gene: TRBD1
CDR3aa: CASSFLTGVFSGANVLTF
CDR3nt: TGTGCCAGCAGTTTCCTGACAGGGGTATTCTCTGGGGCCAACGTCCTGACTTTC

abundance: -
v_gene: TRBV5-8
len: 14
j_gene: TRBJ1-4
d_gene: -
CDR3aa: CASRVLPEGEKLFF
CDR3nt: TGTGCCAGCAGGGTCCTTCCCGAGGGTGAAAAACTGTTTTTT

abundance: -
v_gene: TRBV29-1
len: 17
j_gene: TRBJ2-3
d_gene: -
CDR3aa: CSVSLVGTGGWSDTQYF
CDR3nt: TGCAGCGTTAGTCTAGTCGGGACTGGGGGGTGGTCAGATACGCAGTATTTT

abundance: -
v_gene: TRBV5-1
len: 12
j_gene: TRBJ2-1
d_gene: -
CDR3aa: CASSSQKNEQFF
CDR3nt: TGCGCCAGCAGCTCACAGAAGAATGAGCAGTTCTTC

abundance: -
v_gene: TRBV2
len: 15
j_gene: TRBJ1-2
d_gene: -
CDR3aa: CASSEARQPPYGYTF
CDR3nt: TGTGCCAGCAGTGAAGCAAGACAGCCTCCCTATGGCTACACCTTC

abundance: -
v_gene: TRBV11-2
len: 14
j_gene: TRBJ1-6
d_gene: -
CDR3aa: CASSHNKDNSPLHF
CDR3nt: TGTGCCAGCAGCCATAACAAAGATAATTCACCCCTCCACTTT

abundance: -
v_gene: TRBV5-8
len: 14
j_gene: TRBJ2-7
d_gene: TRBD1
CDR3aa: CASSLKGAAYEQYF
CDR3nt: TGTGCCAGCAGCTTGAAGGGGGCGGCCTACGAGCAGTACTTC

abundance: few
v_gene: TRBV4-2
len: 15
j_gene: TRBJ2-2
d_gene: -
CDR3aa: CASSQQGYGTGELFF
CDR3nt: TGTGCCAGCAGCCAACAGGGTTACGGCACCGGGGAGCTGTTTTTT

abundance: -
v_gene: TRBV20-1
len: 14
j_gene: TRBJ1-2
d_gene: TRBD1
CDR3aa: CSASGDRGNYGYTF
CDR3nt: TGCAGTGCTAGTGGGGACAGGGGAAACTATGGCTACACCTTC

abundance: few
v_gene: TRBV29-1
len: 14
j_gene: TRBJ2-1
d_gene: TRBD2
CDR3aa: CSVDSRLAGTVQFF
CDR3nt: TGCAGCGTTGACTCCCGACTAGCGGGAACGGTGCAGTTCTTC

abundance: -
v_gene: TRBV23-1
len: 13
j_gene: TRBJ2-1
d_gene: -
CDR3aa: CASSQTGNIEQFF
CDR3nt: TGCGCCAGCAGTCAAACAGGGAATATTGAGCAGTTCTTC

abundance: many
v_gene: TRBV30
len: 15
j_gene: TRBJ1-2
d_gene: -
CDR3aa: CAWGPFTGRDYGYTF
CDR3nt: TGTGCCTGGGGTCCCTTCACAGGGCGAGACTATGGCTACACCTTC

abundance: -
v_gene: TRBV7-7
len: 14
j_gene: TRBJ2-5
d_gene: -
CDR3aa: CASSLTGMQETQYF
CDR3nt: TGTGCCAGCAGCTTAACCGGGATGCAAGAGACCCAGTACTTC

abundance: -
v_gene: TRBV16
len: 14
j_gene: TRBJ1-2
d_gene: TRBD1
CDR3aa: CASSRGTGGNGYTF
CDR3nt: TGTGCCAGCAGCCGAGGAACAGGGGGCAATGGCTACACCTTC

abundance: once
v_gene: TRBV2
len: 13
j_gene: TRBJ1-1
d_gene: TRBD1
CDR3aa: CASSEAGQVEAFF
CDR3nt: TGTGCCAGCAGTGAAGCGGGACAGGTTGAAGCTTTCTTT

abundance: -
v_gene: TRBV19
len: 15
j_gene: TRBJ1-3
d_gene: -
CDR3aa: CASRETDVSGNTIYF
CDR3nt: TGTGCCAGTAGGGAAACAGATGTCTCTGGAAACACCATATATTTT

abundance: -
v_gene: TRBV7-8
len: 15
j_gene: TRBJ2-7
d_gene: -
CDR3aa: CASSTAGSGSHEQYF
CDR3nt: TGTGCCAGCAGCACGGCAGGGTCAGGCAGTCACGAGCAGTACTTC

abundance: -
v_gene: TRBV7-9
len: 13
j_gene: TRBJ2-2
d_gene: -
CDR3aa: CASRPTTVGELFF
CDR3nt: TGTGCCAGCAGACCAACTACGGTCGGGGAGCTGTTTTTT

abundance: -
v_gene: TRBV7-2
len: 16
j_gene: TRBJ2-3
d_gene: TRBD2
CDR3aa: CASSVELAGVLGAQYF
CDR3nt: TGTGCCAGCAGCGTCGAACTAGCGGGTGTCCTTGGAGCGCAGTATTTT

abundance: -
v_gene: TRBV5-1
len: 15
j_gene: TRBJ1-4
d_gene: TRBD1
CDR3aa: CASSPGQGATEKLFF
CDR3nt: TGCGCCAGCAGCCCGGGACAGGGGGCGACTGAAAAACTGTTTTTT

abundance: -
v_gene: TRBV5-1
len: 14
j_gene: TRBJ1-5
d_gene: -
CDR3aa: CASSLAGEGQPQHF
CDR3nt: TGCGCCAGCAGCTTGGCAGGGGAGGGCCAGCCCCAGCATTTT

abundance: -
v_gene: TRBV24-1
len: 13
j_gene: TRBJ2-1
d_gene: -
CDR3aa: CATSDGAYNEQFF
CDR3nt: TGTGCCACCAGTGATGGTGCGTACAATGAGCAGTTCTTC

abundance: -
v_gene: TRBV19
len: 13
j_gene: TRBJ1-1
d_gene: -
CDR3aa: CASQTTGTPEAFF
CDR3nt: TGTGCCAGTCAGACCACAGGGACCCCTGAAGCTTTCTTT

abundance: -
v_gene: TRBV6-6
len: 12
j_gene: TRBJ1-2
d_gene: -
CDR3aa: CASKRGMDGYTF
CDR3nt: TGTGCCAGCAAACGAGGAATGGATGGCTACACCTTC

abundance: -
v_gene: TRBV7-6
len: 15
j_gene: TRBJ1-5
d_gene: -
CDR3aa: CASSPNRNGNQPQHF
CDR3nt: TGTGCCAGCAGCCCTAACAGGAATGGCAATCAGCCCCAGCATTTT

abundance: many
v_gene: TRBV5-6
len: 14
j_gene: TRBJ2-5
d_gene: TRBD1
CDR3aa: CASRWGQGQETQYF
CDR3nt: TGTGCCAGCAGATGGGGACAGGGACAAGAGACCCAGTACTTC